What follows describes a single T cell receptor beta chain. Its antigen is not identified. This CDR3 is built from 15 residues. Per the germline V gene, CDR1 is SGHTA and CDR2 is FQGNSA. The ends were cut back, 5 bases at V and 2 bases at J, with 15 bases in the middle. This record belongs to a study of regulatory T cells in long-lasting Graves disease. Overall study findings and caveats: When disease was persistent, TRBV28, TRBJ1-2 and TRBJ2-5 were the favored segments.

Time point described: newly diagnosed GD, antithyroid drugs for less than 3 months. From PBMCs, RNA was extracted and then used to make the TCR library. The authors built TCR beta libraries using iRepertoire HTBI primers and Arm-PCR of CDR3 regions. TCRdb used MiXCR to reprocess the multiplex PCR reads, holding one entry per CDR3 protein. Seen here are about 240,000 distinct CDR3 sequences, around 20% observed once, and the top ten hold approximately 15%. The sequence was obtained from a female donor with Graves disease. The rearrangement uses TRBV7-2 and TRBJ2-5; D is possibly TRBD1 (5 bases). Specimen: peripheral blood mononuclear cells (PBMCs), collected at new diagnosis, from a patient treated with antithyroid drugs. For the CDR3, the DNA is TGTGCCAGCAGCCAAGATCACGACAGACAAGAGACCCAGTACTTC. This gives the protein CASSQDHDRQETQYF.